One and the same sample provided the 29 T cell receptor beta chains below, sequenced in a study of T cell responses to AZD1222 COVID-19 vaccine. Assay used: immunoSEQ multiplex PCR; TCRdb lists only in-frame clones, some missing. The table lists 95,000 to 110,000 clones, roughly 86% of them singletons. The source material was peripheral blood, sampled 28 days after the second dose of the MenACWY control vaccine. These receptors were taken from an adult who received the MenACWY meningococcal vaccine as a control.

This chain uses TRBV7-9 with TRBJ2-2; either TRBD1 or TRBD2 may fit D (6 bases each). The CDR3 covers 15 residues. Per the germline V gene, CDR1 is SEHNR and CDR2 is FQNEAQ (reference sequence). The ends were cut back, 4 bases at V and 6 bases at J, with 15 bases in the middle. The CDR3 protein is CASSSVPGAAGELFF. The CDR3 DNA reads TGTGCCAGCAGCTCCGTCCCGGGGGCGGCCGGGGAGCTGTTTTTT.

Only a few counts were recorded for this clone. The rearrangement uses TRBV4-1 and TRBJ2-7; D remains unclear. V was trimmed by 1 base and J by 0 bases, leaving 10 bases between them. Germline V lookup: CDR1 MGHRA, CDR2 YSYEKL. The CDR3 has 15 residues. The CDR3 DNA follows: TGCGCCAGCAGCCAAGGGATGACGGCCTCCTACGAGCAGTACTTC. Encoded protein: CASSQGMTASYEQYF.

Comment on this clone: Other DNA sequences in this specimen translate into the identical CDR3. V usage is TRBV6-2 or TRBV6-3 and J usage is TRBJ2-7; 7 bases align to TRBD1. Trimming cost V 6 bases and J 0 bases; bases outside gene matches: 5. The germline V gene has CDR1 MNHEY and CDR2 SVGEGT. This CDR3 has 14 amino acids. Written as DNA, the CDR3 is TGTGCCAGCAGCTCAGGGGGAAGCTCCTACGAGCAGTACTTC. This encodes CASSSGGSSYEQYF.

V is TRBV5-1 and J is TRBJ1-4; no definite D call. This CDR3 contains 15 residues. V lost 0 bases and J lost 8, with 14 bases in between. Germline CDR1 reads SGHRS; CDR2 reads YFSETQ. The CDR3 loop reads CASSLAVYSREKLFF. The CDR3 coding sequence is TGCGCCAGCAGCTTGGCCGTTTACAGTAGAGAAAAACTGTTTTTT.

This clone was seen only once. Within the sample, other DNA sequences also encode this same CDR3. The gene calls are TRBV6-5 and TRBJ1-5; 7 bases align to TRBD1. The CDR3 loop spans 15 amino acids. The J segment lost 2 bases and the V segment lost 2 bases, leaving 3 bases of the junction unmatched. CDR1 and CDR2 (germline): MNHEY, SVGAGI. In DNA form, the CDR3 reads TGTGCCAGCAGTTACCCCGGACAGGGCAATCAGCCCCAGCATTTT. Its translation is CASSYPGQGNQPQHF.

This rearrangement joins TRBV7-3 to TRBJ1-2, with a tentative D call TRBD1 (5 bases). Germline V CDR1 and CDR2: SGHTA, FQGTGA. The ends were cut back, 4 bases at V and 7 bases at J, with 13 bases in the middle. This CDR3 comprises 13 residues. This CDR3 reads CASSSQSGVGYTF. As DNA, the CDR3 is TGTGCCAGCAGCTCCCAATCGGGGGTTGGCTACACCTTC.

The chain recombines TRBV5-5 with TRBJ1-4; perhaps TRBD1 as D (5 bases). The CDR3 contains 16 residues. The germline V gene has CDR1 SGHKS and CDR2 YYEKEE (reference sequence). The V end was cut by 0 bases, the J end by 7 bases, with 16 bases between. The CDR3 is CASSLAAGGAGEKLFF. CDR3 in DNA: TGTGCCAGCAGCTTGGCCGCCGGAGGGGCGGGTGAAAAACTGTTTTTT.

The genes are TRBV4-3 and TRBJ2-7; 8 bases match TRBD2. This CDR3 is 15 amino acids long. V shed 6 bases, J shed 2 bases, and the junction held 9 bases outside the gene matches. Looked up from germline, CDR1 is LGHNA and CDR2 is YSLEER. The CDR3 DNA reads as TGCGCCAGCAGTCCCGGGAGGGGCCCAACCTACGAGCAGTACTTC. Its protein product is CASSPGRGPTYEQYF.

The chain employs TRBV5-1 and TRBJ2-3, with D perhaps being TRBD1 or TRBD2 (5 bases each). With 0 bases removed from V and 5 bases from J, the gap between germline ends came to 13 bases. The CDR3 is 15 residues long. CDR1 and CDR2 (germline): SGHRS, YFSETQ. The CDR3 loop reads CASSLGGAVRDTQYF. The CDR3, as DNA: TGCGCCAGCAGCTTGGGAGGGGCCGTGAGAGATACGCAGTATTTT.

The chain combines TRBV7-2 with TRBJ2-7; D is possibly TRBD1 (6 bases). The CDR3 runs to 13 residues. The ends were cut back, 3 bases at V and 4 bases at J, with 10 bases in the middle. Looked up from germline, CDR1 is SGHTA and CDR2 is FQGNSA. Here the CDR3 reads CASSFRGTYEQYF. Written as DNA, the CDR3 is TGTGCCAGCAGCTTCAGGGGCACTTACGAGCAGTACTTC.

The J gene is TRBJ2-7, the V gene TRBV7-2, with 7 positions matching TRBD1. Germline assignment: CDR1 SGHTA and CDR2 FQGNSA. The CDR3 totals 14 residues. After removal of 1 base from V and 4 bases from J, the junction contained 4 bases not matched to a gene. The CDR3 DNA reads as TGTGCCAGCAGCTTAGTAGGGACAGCGTACGAGCAGTACTTC. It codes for CASSLVGTAYEQYF. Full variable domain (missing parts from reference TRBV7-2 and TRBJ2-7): GAGVSQSPSNKVTEKGKDVELRCDPISGHTALYWYRQSLGQGLEFLIYFQGNSAPDKSGLPSDRFSAERTGGSVSTLTIQRTQQEDSAVYLCASSLVGTAYEQYFGPGTRLTVT.

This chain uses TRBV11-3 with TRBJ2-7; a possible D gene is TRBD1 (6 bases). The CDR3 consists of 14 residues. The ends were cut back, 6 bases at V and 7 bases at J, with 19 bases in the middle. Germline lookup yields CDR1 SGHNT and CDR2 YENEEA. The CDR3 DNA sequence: TGTGCCAGCAGTCAGTTTATGGACAGTTTGGAGCAGTACTTC. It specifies CASSQFMDSLEQYF. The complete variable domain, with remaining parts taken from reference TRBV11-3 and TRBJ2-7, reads EAGVVQSPRYKIIEKKQPVAFWCNPISGHNTLYWYLQNLGQGPELLIRYENEEAVDDSQLPKDRFSAERLKGVDSTLKIQPAELGDSAVYLCASSQFMDSLEQYFGPGTRLTVT.

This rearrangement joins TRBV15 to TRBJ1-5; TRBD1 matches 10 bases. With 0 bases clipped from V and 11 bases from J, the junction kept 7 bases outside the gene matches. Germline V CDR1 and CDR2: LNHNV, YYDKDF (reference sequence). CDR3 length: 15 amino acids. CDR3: CATSRDRGDRGTQHF. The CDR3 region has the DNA TGTGCCACCAGCAGAGATCGTGGGGACAGGGGAACCCAGCATTTT.

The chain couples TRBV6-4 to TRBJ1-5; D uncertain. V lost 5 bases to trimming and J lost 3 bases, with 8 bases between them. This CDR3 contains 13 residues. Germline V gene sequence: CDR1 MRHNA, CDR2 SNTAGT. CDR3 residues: CASSSKLNQPQHF. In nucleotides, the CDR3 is TGTGCCAGCAGTTCAAAGCTCAATCAGCCCCAGCATTTT.

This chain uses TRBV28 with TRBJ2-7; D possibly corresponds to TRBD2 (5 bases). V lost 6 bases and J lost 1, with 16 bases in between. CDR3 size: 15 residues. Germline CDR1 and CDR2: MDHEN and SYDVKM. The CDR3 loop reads CASRLSGMGSYEQYF. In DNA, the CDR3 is TGTGCCAGCAGGCTATCGGGGATGGGATCCTACGAGCAGTACTTC.

The CDR3 loop reads CASAAGAQIYEQYF. The CDR3, as DNA: TGTGCCAGCGCCGCAGGGGCGCAGATTTACGAGCAGTACTTC. V gene TRBV18 combines with J gene TRBJ2-7, with TRBD1 as a possible D gene (6 bases). CDR1 and CDR2 from the germline V gene are KGHSH and LQKENI. This CDR3 is 14 amino acids long. The V and J ends lost 8 bases and 4 bases respectively, with 18 bases between them.

CDR3 residues: CASSLSGVDTQYF. The CDR3 region has the DNA TGTGCCAGCAGCTTATCAGGGGTTGATACGCAGTATTTT. The J gene is TRBJ2-3, the V gene TRBV5-6; a weak D match, TRBD1 (6 bases). Germline-derived CDR1 and CDR2 are SGHDT and YYEEEE. The CDR3 has 13 residues. V was pared by 2 bases and J by 6 bases, with 10 bases between. Drawing the rest from reference TRBV5-6 and TRBJ2-3, the complete variable domain is DAGVTQSPTHLIKTRGQQVTLRCSPKSGHDTVSWYQQALGQGPQFIFQYYEEEERQRGNFPDRFSGHQFPNYSSELNVNALLLGDSALYLCASSLSGVDTQYFGPGTRLTVL.

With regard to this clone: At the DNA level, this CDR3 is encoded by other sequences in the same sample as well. The CDR3 loop reads CASSQGHRTEAFF. The CDR3 DNA is TGTGCCAGCAGCCAGGGCCACAGGACGGAAGCTTTCTTT. This rearrangement joins TRBV3-1 (or the pseudogene TRBV3-2) to TRBJ1-1, with D perhaps matching TRBD1 (5 bases). The CDR3 sequence is 13 residues long. In germline, CDR1 is LGHDT, CDR2 YNNKEL (reference sequence). Trimming removed 3 bases from V and 8 bases from J, with 13 bases in between.

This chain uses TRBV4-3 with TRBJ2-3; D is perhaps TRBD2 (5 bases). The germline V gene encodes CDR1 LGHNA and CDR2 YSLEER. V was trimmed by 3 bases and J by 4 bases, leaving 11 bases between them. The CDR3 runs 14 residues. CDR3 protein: CASSQQFGADTQYF. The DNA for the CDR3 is TGCGCCAGCAGCCAGCAGTTCGGGGCAGATACGCAGTATTTT.

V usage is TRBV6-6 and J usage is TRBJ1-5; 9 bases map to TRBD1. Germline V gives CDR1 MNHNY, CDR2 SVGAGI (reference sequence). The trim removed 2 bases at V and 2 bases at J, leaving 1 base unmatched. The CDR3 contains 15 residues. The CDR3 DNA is TGTGCCAGCAGTTACCACAGGGGGCGCAATCAGCCCCAGCATTTT. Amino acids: CASSYHRGRNQPQHF.

For the CDR3, the DNA is TGTGCCAGCAGTTACTCGGGGGGGAGCAATCAGCCCCAGCATTTT. The encoded protein is CASSYSGGSNQPQHF. The chain joins TRBV6-2 or TRBV6-3 to TRBJ1-5; TRBD1 might be the D (5 bases). V was trimmed by 0 bases and J by 1 base, leaving 7 bases between them. Germline-derived CDR1 and CDR2 are MNHEY and SVGEGT. The CDR3 length is 15 residues.

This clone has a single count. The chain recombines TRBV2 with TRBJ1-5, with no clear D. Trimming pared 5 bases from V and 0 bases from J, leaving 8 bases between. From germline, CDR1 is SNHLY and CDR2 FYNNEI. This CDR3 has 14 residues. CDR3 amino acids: CASSTANSNQPQHF. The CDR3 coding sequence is TGTGCCAGCAGTACAGCTAATAGCAATCAGCCCCAGCATTTT.

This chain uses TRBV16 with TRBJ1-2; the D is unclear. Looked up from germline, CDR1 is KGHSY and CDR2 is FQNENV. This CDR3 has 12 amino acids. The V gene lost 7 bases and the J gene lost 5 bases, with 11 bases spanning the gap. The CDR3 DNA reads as TGTGCCAGCACCCCAATTCAGTATGGCTACACCTTC. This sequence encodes CASTPIQYGYTF.

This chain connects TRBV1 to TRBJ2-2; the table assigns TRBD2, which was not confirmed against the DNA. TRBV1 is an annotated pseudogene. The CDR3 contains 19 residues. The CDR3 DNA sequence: TGCACCAGCAGCCAAGATTCGACTAGCGGGGGGTTTAACACCGGGGAGCTGTTTTTT. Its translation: CTSSQDSTSGGFNTGELFF.

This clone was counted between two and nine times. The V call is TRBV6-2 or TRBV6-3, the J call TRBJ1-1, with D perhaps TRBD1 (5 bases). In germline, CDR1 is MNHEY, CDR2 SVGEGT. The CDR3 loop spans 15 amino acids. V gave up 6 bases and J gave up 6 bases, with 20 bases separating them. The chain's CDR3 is CASSSNLQGGSEAFF. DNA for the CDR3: TGTGCCAGCAGCTCTAACCTGCAGGGAGGATCTGAAGCTTTCTTT.

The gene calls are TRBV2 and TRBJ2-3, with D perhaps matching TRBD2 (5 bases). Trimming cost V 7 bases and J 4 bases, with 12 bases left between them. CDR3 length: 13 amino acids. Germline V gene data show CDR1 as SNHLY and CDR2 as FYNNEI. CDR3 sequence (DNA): TGTGCCAGCACCAACGGGGTGGCAGATACGCAGTATTTT. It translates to CASTNGVADTQYF. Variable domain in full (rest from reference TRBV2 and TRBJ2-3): EPEVTQTPSHQVTQMGQEVILRCVPISNHLYFYWYRQILGQKVEFLVSFYNNEISEKSEIFDDQFSVERPDGSNFTLKIRSTKLEDSAMYFCASTNGVADTQYFGPGTRLTVL.

The CDR3 sequence: CASSLESGIRNSPLHF. The CDR3 bases are TGTGCCAGCAGCTTAGAAAGCGGAATCCGGAATTCACCCCTCCACTTT. The rearrangement joins TRBV7-9 to TRBJ1-6; D call uncertain. The CDR3 has 16 residues. Trimming removed 1 base at V and 7 bases at J, with 14 bases between. The germline gives CDR1 SEHNR, CDR2 FQNEAQ (reference sequence).

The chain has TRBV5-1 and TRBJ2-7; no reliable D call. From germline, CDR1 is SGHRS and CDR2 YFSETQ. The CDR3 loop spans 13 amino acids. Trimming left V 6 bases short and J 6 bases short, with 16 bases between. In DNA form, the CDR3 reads TGCGCCAGCAAACCAGAAGGATTCGGCGAGCAGTACTTC. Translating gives CASKPEGFGEQYF.

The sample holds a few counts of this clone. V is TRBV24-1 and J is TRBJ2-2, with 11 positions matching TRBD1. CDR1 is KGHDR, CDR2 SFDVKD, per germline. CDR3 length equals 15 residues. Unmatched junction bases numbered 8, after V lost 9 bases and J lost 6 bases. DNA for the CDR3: TGTGCCACCTCAGGGACAGGGGGTAAAGCCGGGGAGCTGTTTTTT. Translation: CATSGTGGKAGELFF.